This is a list of T cell receptor beta chains from one sample in a study of shared clonotypes between healthy human individuals. TCRdb's copy holds only in-frame clones and misses some; the assay was immunoSEQ multiplex PCR. The top ten clones hold under 2% of a sample with 2 million to 2.5 million clones, about 93% of them seen once. The material sequenced was naive CD8+ T cells from PBMCs. The receptors were sampled from a man aged 18 to 30 in good health. Some clones in this sample may be carry-over from other donors' samples. Both conserved end residues are part of each CDR3. Fields, in order: J gene, V gene, D gene, clone size, CDR3 protein, CDR3 DNA. A D gene is named only where the DNA matches it firmly. Not every row has a clone size; where given, it reads once, few, many or a size class.

>TRBJ2-5|TRBV9|TRBD1|-
CASSRQGARETQYF
TGTGCCAGCAGTCGACAGGGGGCTCGGGAGACCCAGTACTTC
>TRBJ1-2|TRBV6-5|-|-
CASSPLQSGFYGYTF
TGTGCCAGCAGCCCCCTCCAGTCAGGCTTCTATGGCTACACCTTC
>TRBJ2-4|TRBV6-1|-|-
CASSPDRGGGNIQYF
TGTGCCAGCAGCCCAGACAGGGGAGGGGGAAACATTCAGTACTTC
>TRBJ2-3|TRBV9|TRBD1|-
CASSVDTGADTQYF
TGTGCCAGCAGCGTAGATACAGGGGCAGATACGCAGTATTTT
>TRBJ2-2|TRBV7-8|TRBD2|-
CASSLGTSLRLTGELFF
TGTGCCAGCAGCTTAGGGACTAGTCTACGTTTGACCGGGGAGCTGTTTTTT
>TRBJ2-2|TRBV5-1|-|-
CASSLVGSMGNTGELFF
TGCGCCAGCAGCTTGGTGGGCTCTATGGGGAACACCGGGGAGCTGTTTTTT
>TRBJ2-7|TRBV27|-|-
CASSLSSTYEQYF
TGTGCCAGCAGTTTATCGTCTACCTACGAGCAGTACTTC
>TRBJ1-5|TRBV6-6|-|-
CASTEGFSQPQHF
TGTGCCAGTACGGAAGGGTTTTCTCAGCCCCAGCATTTT
>TRBJ2-5|TRBV7-3|TRBD2|-
CASSLSAGGKETQYF
TGTGCCAGCAGCTTAAGTGCGGGAGGGAAAGAGACCCAGTACTTC
>TRBJ2-3|TRBV27|-|-
CASGLSTDTQYF
TGTGCCAGCGGCCTTAGCACAGATACGCAGTATTTT
>TRBJ1-1|TRBV28|-|few
CASREGRMNTEAFF
TGTGCCAGCAGGGAAGGACGGATGAACACTGAAGCTTTCTTT
>TRBJ1-1|TRBV6-4|-|-
CASSEMGAFF
TGTGCCAGCAGTGAAATGGGAGCTTTCTTT
>TRBJ1-1|TRBV4-1|-|few
CASSQTGTTEAFF
TGCGCCAGCAGCCAGACGGGTACCACTGAAGCTTTCTTT
>TRBJ2-2|TRBV30|TRBD2|-
CAWGRDYHTGELFF
TGTGCCTGGGGCCGGGACTATCACACCGGGGAGCTGTTTTTT
>TRBJ2-7|TRBV29-1|-|-
CSVETGRINSYEQYF
TGCAGCGTTGAAACGGGCAGAATTAATTCCTACGAGCAGTACTTC
>TRBJ1-1|TRBV5-1|-|few
CASSLRGANTEAFF
TGCGCCAGCAGCTTGAGAGGGGCCAACACTGAAGCTTTCTTT
>TRBJ2-3|TRBV28|-|-
CASSLDHTDTQYF
TGTGCCAGCAGTCTAGACCACACAGATACGCAGTATTTT
>TRBJ2-5|TRBV6-5|-|-
CASSYSRGGGETQYF
TGTGCCAGCAGTTACTCTAGGGGTGGAGGGGAGACCCAGTACTTC
>TRBJ2-3|TRBV30|-|-
CAWSVGAGRDTQYF
TGTGCCTGGAGTGTTGGGGCTGGACGGGATACGCAGTATTTT
>TRBJ2-1|TRBV28|TRBD2|-
CASSQRLAGTYEQFF
TGTGCCAGCAGTCAGAGACTAGCGGGAACGTATGAGCAGTTCTTC
>TRBJ1-3|TRBV10-3|-|-
CAISESEGLGGNTIYF
TGTGCCATCAGTGAGTCCGAGGGGTTAGGTGGAAACACCATATATTTT
>TRBJ2-1|TRBV19|TRBD1|-
CASSKDRSSYNEQFF
TGTGCCAGTAGTAAGGACAGGAGCTCCTACAATGAGCAGTTCTTC
>TRBJ2-1|TRBV7-2|-|once
CASRPRGTGAYNEQFF
TGTGCCAGCAGGCCTAGGGGAACGGGGGCCTACAATGAGCAGTTCTTC
>TRBJ2-7|TRBV10-3|-|-
CAISEPRRSSYEQYF
TGTGCCATCAGTGAGCCTCGACGGAGCTCCTACGAGCAGTACTTC
>TRBJ1-1|TRBV19|-|-
CASSWRAEAFF
TGTGCCAGTAGTTGGAGGGCTGAAGCTTTCTTT
>TRBJ2-7|TRBV28|-|-
CASSLGAGAGEQYF
TGTGCCAGCAGCCTGGGGGCAGGGGCTGGCGAGCAGTACTTC
>TRBJ2-7|TRBV27|-|-
CASSLWGIAYEQYF
TGTGCCAGCAGTTTATGGGGGATCGCCTACGAGCAGTACTTC
>TRBJ2-7|TRBV29-1|-|once
CSVQPGDNPYEQYF
TGCAGCGTCCAACCCGGGGACAACCCCTACGAGCAGTACTTC
>TRBJ2-1|TRBV5-6|TRBD2|-
CASSYGGLAGASSYNEQFF
TGTGCCAGCAGCTATGGGGGACTAGCGGGTGCGAGCTCCTACAATGAGCAGTTCTTC
>TRBJ2-7|TRBV13|-|-
CASSLEGVFPSYEQYF
TGTGCCAGCAGCTTAGAGGGCGTGTTCCCCTCCTACGAGCAGTACTTC
>TRBJ2-5|TRBV29-1|TRBD2|-
CSVVLAGEGETQYF
TGCAGCGTTGTCCTAGCGGGAGAGGGGGAGACCCAGTACTTC
>TRBJ1-2|TRBV2|TRBD1|-
CASSEWQGAGRGYTF
TGTGCCAGCAGTGAATGGCAGGGGGCTGGTCGTGGCTACACCTTC
>TRBJ2-1|TRBV2|-|-
CASSGIGVGSYNEQFF
TGTGCCAGCAGTGGGATAGGGGTCGGCTCCTACAATGAGCAGTTCTTC
>TRBJ1-1|TRBV7-2|-|-
CASSSGGTEAFF
TGTGCCAGCAGCTCCGGTGGGACTGAAGCTTTCTTT
>TRBJ1-1|TRBV10-3|-|-
CAISDLASMNTEAFF
TGTGCCATCAGTGATTTAGCATCCATGAACACTGAAGCTTTCTTT
>TRBJ2-1|TRBV25-1|-|-
CASSELWVGGVYNEQFF
TGTGCCAGCAGTGAATTGTGGGTCGGAGGGGTCTACAATGAGCAGTTCTTC
>TRBJ1-2|TRBV14|-|-
CASSHHGVLVGYTF
TGTGCCAGCAGCCACCACGGGGTGTTAGTCGGCTACACCTTC
>TRBJ2-1|TRBV11-2|-|-
CASSLVLWGRREQFF
TGTGCCAGCAGCTTAGTCCTCTGGGGGAGGAGGGAGCAGTTCTTC
>TRBJ1-2|TRBV6-1|TRBD1|-
CASSELAGGGYGYTF
TGTGCCAGCAGTGAATTAGCAGGGGGTGGCTATGGCTACACCTTC
>TRBJ2-1|TRBV10-1|-|-
CARPVVLFF
TGCGCCAGGCCGGTGGTGCTGTTCTTC
>TRBJ1-2|TRBV28|TRBD1|-
CASSRTGGVGYTF
TGTGCCAGCAGTCGGACAGGGGGCGTTGGCTACACCTTC
>TRBJ2-7|TRBV30|TRBD1|-
CAWALGRGLYEQYF
TGTGCCTGGGCGCTGGGCAGGGGGCTTTACGAGCAGTACTTC
>TRBJ2-4|TRBV27|-|-
CASRGRGGVAKNIQYF
TGTGCCAGCAGGGGGCGAGGGGGGGTGGCCAAAAACATTCAGTACTTC
>TRBJ1-1|TRBV4-1|-|-
CASSQVQGGDTEAFF
TGCGCCAGCAGCCAAGTTCAGGGAGGGGACACTGAAGCTTTCTTT
>TRBJ1-4|TRBV7-9|TRBD1|-
CASYSVGQGALNEKLFF
TGTGCCAGTTATTCCGTAGGACAGGGGGCGTTAAATGAAAAACTGTTTTTT
>TRBJ2-7|TRBV6-5|TRBD1|-
CASRTKGGHEQYF
TGTGCCAGCAGAACCAAAGGGGGCCACGAGCAGTACTTC
>TRBJ2-2|TRBV19|-|few
CASSIGGKELFF
TGTGCCAGTAGTATTGGGGGCAAGGAGCTGTTTTTT
>TRBJ1-2|TRBV7-6|TRBD1|-
CASSEKDRGFIYGYTF
TGTGCCAGCAGCGAGAAGGACAGGGGATTCATTTATGGCTACACCTTC
>TRBJ2-3|TRBV7-9|TRBD2|-
CASSLVGGGITSTDTQYF
TGTGCCAGCAGCTTAGTGGGCGGGGGAATTACTAGCACAGATACGCAGTATTTT
>TRBJ2-2|TRBV18|-|-
CASFVATRGELFF
TGTGCCAGCTTCGTCGCCACAAGGGGGGAGCTGTTTTTT
>TRBJ2-7|TRBV10-3|-|-
CAITPGTSYEREQYF
TGTGCCATCACGCCCGGAACTAGTTACGAGCGGGAGCAGTACTTC
>TRBJ2-7|TRBV7-9|-|-
CASSLGRGADEQYF
TGTGCCAGCAGCTTAGGTCGGGGTGCTGACGAGCAGTACTTC
>TRBJ2-1|TRBV28|-|-
CASSSLRGDFRDNEQFF
TGTGCCAGCAGTTCCCTTCGCGGGGACTTCAGGGACAATGAGCAGTTCTTC
>TRBJ1-5|TRBV27|TRBD1|-
CASSLRQGNQPQHF
TGTGCCAGCAGTTTACGACAGGGTAATCAGCCCCAGCATTTT